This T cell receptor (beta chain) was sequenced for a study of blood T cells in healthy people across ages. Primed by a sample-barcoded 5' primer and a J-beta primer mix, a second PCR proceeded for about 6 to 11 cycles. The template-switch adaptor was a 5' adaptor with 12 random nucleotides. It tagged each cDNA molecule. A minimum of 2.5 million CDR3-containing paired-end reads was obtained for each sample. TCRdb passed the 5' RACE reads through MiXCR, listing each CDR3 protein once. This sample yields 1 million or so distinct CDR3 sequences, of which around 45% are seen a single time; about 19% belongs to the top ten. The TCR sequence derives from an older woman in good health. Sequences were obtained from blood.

The CDR3 DNA follows: TGCAGTGCCAACACCCGGGGTGGTAGAGATACGCAGTATTTT. As protein: CSANTRGGRDTQYF. This sequence joins TRBV20-1 and TRBJ2-3, with a weak D call TRBD2 (5 bases). The V gene lost 6 bases and the J gene lost 5 bases, with 18 bases spanning the gap. This CDR3 region has 14 residues. Germline V gene sequence: CDR1 DFQATT, CDR2 SNEGSKA (reference sequence).